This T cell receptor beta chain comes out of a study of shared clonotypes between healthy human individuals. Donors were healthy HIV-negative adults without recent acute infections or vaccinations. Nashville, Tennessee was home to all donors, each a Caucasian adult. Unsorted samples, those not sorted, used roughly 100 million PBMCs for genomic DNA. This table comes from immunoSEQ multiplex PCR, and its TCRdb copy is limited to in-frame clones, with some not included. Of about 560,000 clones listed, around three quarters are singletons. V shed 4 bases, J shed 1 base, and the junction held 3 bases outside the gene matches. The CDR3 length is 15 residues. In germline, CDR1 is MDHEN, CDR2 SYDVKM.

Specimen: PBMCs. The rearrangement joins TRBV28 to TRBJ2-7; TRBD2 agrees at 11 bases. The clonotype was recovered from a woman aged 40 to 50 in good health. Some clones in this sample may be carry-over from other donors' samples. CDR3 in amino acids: CASSWASGRSYEQYF. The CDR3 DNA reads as TGTGCCAGCAGTTGGGCTAGCGGGAGGTCCTACGAGCAGTACTTC.